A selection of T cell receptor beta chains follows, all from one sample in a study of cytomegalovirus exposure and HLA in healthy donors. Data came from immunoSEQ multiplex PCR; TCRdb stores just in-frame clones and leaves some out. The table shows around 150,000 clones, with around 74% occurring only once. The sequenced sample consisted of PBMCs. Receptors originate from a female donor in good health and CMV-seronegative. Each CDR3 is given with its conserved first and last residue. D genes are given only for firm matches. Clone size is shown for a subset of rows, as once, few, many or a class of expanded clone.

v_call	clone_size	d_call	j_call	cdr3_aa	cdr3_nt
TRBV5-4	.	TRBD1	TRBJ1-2	CASSSQTGRYGYTF	TGTGCCAGCAGCTCACAGACAGGGAGGTATGGCTACACCTTC
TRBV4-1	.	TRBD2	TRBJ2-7	CASSLTSGSSYEQYF	TGCGCCAGCAGCCTTACTAGCGGGAGCTCCTACGAGCAGTACTTC
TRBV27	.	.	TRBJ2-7	CASSSQGLAYEQYF	TGTGCCAGCAGTTCGCAGGGGTTGGCCTACGAGCAGTACTTC
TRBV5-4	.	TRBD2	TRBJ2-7	CATSGLAGAGSYEQYF	TGTGCCACCTCCGGACTAGCGGGGGCCGGCTCCTACGAGCAGTACTTC
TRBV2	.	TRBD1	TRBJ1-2	CASSDPGTANYGYTF	TGTGCCAGCAGTGATCCCGGGACAGCTAACTATGGCTACACCTTC
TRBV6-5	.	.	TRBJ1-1	CASSGNQGYEAFF	TGTGCCAGCAGTGGGAATCAGGGTTATGAAGCTTTCTTT
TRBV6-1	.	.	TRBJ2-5	CASTSFLGETQYF	TGTGCCAGCACCAGTTTCCTCGGGGAGACCCAGTACTTC
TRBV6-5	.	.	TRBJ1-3	CASSSGLNTIYF	TGTGCCAGCAGTTCAGGGTTAAACACCATATATTTT
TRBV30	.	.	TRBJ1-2	CAWAQGPTF	TGTGCCTGGGCCCAGGGTCCCACCTTC
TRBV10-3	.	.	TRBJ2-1	CAISAGPIYNEQFF	TGTGCCATCTCCGCGGGACCGATCTACAATGAGCAGTTCTTC
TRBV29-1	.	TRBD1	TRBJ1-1	CSVGQPQEAFF	TGCAGCGTGGGACAGCCCCAAGAAGCTTTCTTT
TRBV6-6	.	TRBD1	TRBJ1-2	CASSRQGPTYGYTF	TGTGCCAGCAGCAGACAGGGCCCCACCTATGGCTACACCTTC
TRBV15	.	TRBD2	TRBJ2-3	CATIAGGWLSTDTQYF	TGTGCCACCATTGCGGGAGGATGGTTGAGCACAGATACGCAGTATTTT
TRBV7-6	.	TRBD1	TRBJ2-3	CASSRLGQGTVTDTQYF	TGTGCCAGCAGCCGTTTAGGGCAGGGGACAGTCACAGATACGCAGTATTTT
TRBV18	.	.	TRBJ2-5	CASSPPPGETQYF	TGTGCCAGCTCACCACCCCCCGGTGAGACCCAGTACTTC
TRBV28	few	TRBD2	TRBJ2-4	CASSRSGGARNIQYF	TGTGCCAGCAGTCGTAGCGGGGGGGCCCGGAACATTCAGTACTTC
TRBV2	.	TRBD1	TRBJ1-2	CASSERTGTGTFYGYTF	TGTGCCAGCAGTGAGAGAACCGGGACAGGAACCTTCTATGGCTACACCTTC
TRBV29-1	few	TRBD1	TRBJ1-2	CSVEGTVRGDYGYTF	TGCAGCGTTGAGGGGACAGTCCGCGGGGACTATGGCTACACCTTC
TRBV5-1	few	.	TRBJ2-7	CASSLATSQGGISYEQYF	TGCGCCAGCAGCTTGGCCACGAGTCAGGGCGGGATTTCCTACGAGCAGTACTTC
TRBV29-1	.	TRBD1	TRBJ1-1	CSVGETGGLLTEAFF	TGCAGCGTTGGAGAGACAGGGGGCCTACTCACTGAAGCTTTCTTT
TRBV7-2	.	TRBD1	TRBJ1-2	CASTIPQGAGGYTF	TGTGCCAGCACCATACCCCAGGGGGCGGGTGGCTACACCTTC
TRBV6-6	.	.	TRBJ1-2	CASSYQQGYDYTF	TGTGCCAGCAGTTACCAGCAGGGTTATGACTACACCTTC
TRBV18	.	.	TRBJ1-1	CASSSGTEAFF	TGTGCCAGCTCGTCCGGGACTGAAGCTTTCTTT
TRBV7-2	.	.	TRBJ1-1	CASSFGTMNTEAFF	TGTGCCAGCAGCTTTGGCACTATGAACACTGAAGCTTTCTTT
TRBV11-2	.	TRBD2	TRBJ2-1	CASSRAGLAGGYNEQFF	TGTGCCAGCAGTCGAGCGGGGCTAGCGGGGGGATACAATGAGCAGTTCTTC
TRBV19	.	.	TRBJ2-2	CASTLTRGELFF	TGTGCCAGTACCCTGACACGCGGGGAGCTGTTTTTT